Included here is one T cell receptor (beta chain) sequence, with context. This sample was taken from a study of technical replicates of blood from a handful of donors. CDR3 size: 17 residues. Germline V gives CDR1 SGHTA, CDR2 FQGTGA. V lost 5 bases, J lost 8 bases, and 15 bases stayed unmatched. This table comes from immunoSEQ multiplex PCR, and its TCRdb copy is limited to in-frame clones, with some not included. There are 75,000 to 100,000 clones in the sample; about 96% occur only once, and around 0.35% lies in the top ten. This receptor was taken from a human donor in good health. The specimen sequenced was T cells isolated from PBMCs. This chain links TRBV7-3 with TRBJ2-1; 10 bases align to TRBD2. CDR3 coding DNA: TGTGCCAGCAGCCGGGGGTCTAGCGGGAGCTTCCTCGATGAGCAGTTCTTC. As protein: CASSRGSSGSFLDEQFF.